The 9 T cell receptor beta chains listed next were all sequenced from one sample in a study of shared clonotypes between healthy human individuals. Profiled with immunoSEQ multiplex PCR; TCRdb holds only in-frame clones, not every one. There are under 1,100,000 clones in the sample; about 74% occur only once, and approximately 1.5% lies in the top ten. The specimen was memory CD4+ T cells sorted from blood. Subset indicated: CD45RA-negative fraction. These receptor sequences come from a young man in good health.

Points on this clone: The same CDR3 also results from other DNA sequences found in this sample. The J gene is TRBJ2-7, the V gene TRBV6-5, with a possible D match to TRBD1 (5 bases). The CDR3 covers 13 residues. The germline V gene has CDR1 MNHEY and CDR2 SVGAGI. The V end was cut by 6 bases, the J end by 0 bases, with 9 bases between. The CDR3 is CASSPQGSYEQYF. CDR3 in DNA: TGTGCCAGCAGCCCTCAGGGCTCCTACGAGCAGTACTTC.

This rearrangement joins TRBV7-2 to TRBJ2-4, with 10 nucleotides matching TRBD2. Losses at the gene ends were 1 base for V and 3 bases for J; bases not matched to a gene: 6. CDR1 SGHTA and CDR2 FQGNSA come from the germline V gene. The CDR3 is made up of 17 amino acids. This CDR3 reads CASSLEPSGSVKNIQYF. The DNA of the CDR3 is TGTGCCAGCAGCTTAGAGCCTAGCGGGAGCGTCAAAAACATTCAGTACTTC.

With regard to this clone: The same CDR3 can be traced to other DNA sequences in this sample. The chain is built from TRBV5-1 and TRBJ2-3; 9 bases fit TRBD2. V was clipped by 0 bases and J by 4 bases; unmatched bases: 6. The length of the CDR3 is 16 residues. Germline V lookup: CDR1 SGHRS, CDR2 YFSETQ. The CDR3 DNA sequence: TGCGCCAGCAGCTTGGTTAGCGGGAGAGGGGCAGATACGCAGTATTTT. Its translation: CASSLVSGRGADTQYF.

The genes are TRBV5-1 and TRBJ1-1, with D hard to call. The CDR3 spans 14 residues. Germline CDR1 is SGHRS and CDR2 is YFSETQ. V shed 0 bases and J shed 8 bases, with 14 bases lying between them. This CDR3 is CASSLATEGREAFF. The CDR3 DNA reads as TGCGCCAGCAGCTTGGCAACAGAGGGAAGGGAAGCTTTCTTT.

This sequence joins TRBV30 and TRBJ2-2; no clear D. The germline gives CDR1 GTSNPN, CDR2 SVGIG (reference sequence). CDR3 size: 14 residues. Trimming removed 8 bases at V and 5 bases at J, with 18 bases between. CDR3 bases: TGTGCCGGAATCCGCGCAGGCTCTACCGGGGAGCTGTTTTTT. Translating gives CAGIRAGSTGELFF.

This clone was seen just once. This rearrangement joins TRBV4-1 to TRBJ1-6; D uncertain. Trimming removed 0 bases from V and 9 bases from J, with 6 bases in between. CDR1 and CDR2 (germline): MGHRA, YSYEKL. The CDR3 has 13 amino acids. The CDR3 coding sequence is TGCGCCAGCAGCCAAGACCTAGGTTCACCCCTCCACTTT. Amino acids: CASSQDLGSPLHF.

The chain recombines TRBV6-1 with TRBJ2-3, with 12 bases matching TRBD2. With 3 bases clipped from V and 4 bases from J, the junction kept 2 bases outside the gene matches. This CDR3 has 15 residues. CDR1 and CDR2 (germline): MNHNS, SASEGT. The CDR3 sequence is CASSEGLAGADTQYF. For the CDR3, the DNA is TGTGCCAGCAGTGAGGGACTAGCGGGTGCAGATACGCAGTATTTT.

This clone was counted a single time. The chain carries TRBV6-5 and TRBJ2-3; D possibly corresponds to TRBD2 (6 bases). Trimming took 8 bases from V and 0 from J, leaving 15 bases between them. The CDR3 sequence is 15 residues long. The germline V gene has CDR1 MNHEY and CDR2 SVGAGI. Here the CDR3 DNA reads TGTGCCAGCTGGGCCCTGGGAGGTAGCACAGATACGCAGTATTTT. Translated, it gives CASWALGGSTDTQYF.

The V gene is TRBV7-6, the J gene TRBJ1-1; D is possibly TRBD1 (6 bases). From germline, CDR1 is SGHVS and CDR2 FNYEAQ. The V and J ends lost 5 bases and 2 bases respectively, with 15 bases between them. The CDR3 contains 15 residues. CDR3 region: CASSLHRERNTEAFF. The DNA of the CDR3 is TGTGCCAGCAGCCTACACAGGGAAAGAAACACTGAAGCTTTCTTT.